This T cell receptor (beta chain) was captured by sequencing in a study of memory CD4+ T cells and cytomegalovirus serostatus (dated by TCRdb to the late 2010s). For the study in its entirety: The cohort included approximately 35 healthy adults from Belgium, of whom 9 were CMV seropositive and roughly 25 were CMV seronegative. The study sequenced CD4+ memory TCRbeta repertoires of a Belgian cohort with known cytomegalovirus serostatus to replicate a published TCR-based CMV serostatus classifier. Results the study describes overall, beyond this receptor: For CMV serostatus prediction, a median bootstrapped AUC of about 0.96 was reached with the original framework, and a median bootstrapped AUC of about 0.89 was reached with a US-trained random forest. Only CD4+CD45RO+ memory cells were sequenced, in contrast to the original study, in which naive and memory CD4+ and CD8+ populations were covered. Results were interpreted as suggesting that the CMV-associated TCR signature is largely present in the CD4+ memory repertoire. Among the roughly 160 previously reported CMV-associated TCRbeta sequences, 67 showed up in the CD4+ memory repertoires, with each one found in between one and five individuals. A median bootstrapped AUC of around 0.94 with a 95% CI of 0.76-1.00 was achieved on the Belgian cohort by the original-framework classifier.

A FACSAria II was used to sort memory CD4+ T cells, defined as single viable CD3+CD4+CD8-CD45RO+ cells. To determine CMV serostatus, a Roche Elecsys assay was used that detects serum IgG against CMV pp150, pp28, p38 and p52. After thawing, total CD4+ T cells were enriched by positive selection with CD4 magnetic microbeads. The samples came from a different study that was designed specifically to examine the CD4+ T cell memory repertoire. Peripheral blood mononuclear cells were isolated and cryopreserved according to standard operating procedures, and serum was stored at -80 degrees C. The staining relied on CD3-PerCP (BW264/56), CD4-APC (RPA-T4), CD45RO-PE (UCHT1) and CD8-Pacific Orange (3B5) antibodies, and Sytox blue was used to exclude non-viable cells. The trim is 5 bases for V and 4 bases for J, with a gap of 17 bases between the germline ends. The germline V gene supplies CDR1 SGHVS and CDR2 FQNEAQ. The CDR3 has 15 amino acids, counting the end cysteine and phenylalanine. CDR3 DNA is the only sequence kept; it has 45 bases, read in frame from the first base.

The Quick-DNA Microprep Kit was used to extract genomic DNA from the sorted cells. Amplification of TCRbeta DNA was done with the immunoSEQ hsTCRbeta kit, following the protocol from the manufacturer. TCRbeta libraries were sequenced on an Illumina MiSeq instrument. The authors' pipeline ran thus. Following removal of out-of-frame sequences, around 2.4 million distinct TCRbeta sequences were retained, with an average of roughly 71,000 per individual. Each individual was scored using the number of 170 or so previously reported CMV-associated TCRbeta sequences that the individual carried and the total number of productive distinct TCRbeta sequences. A beta-binomial model was reimplemented in Python, and scikit-learn random forests with default parameters were trained on US cohort data. Classifier performance on the Belgian cohort was summarized as median AUC with percentile confidence intervals calculated over 10,000 bootstrap iterations. TCRdb mirrors the immuneACCESS table, restricted to in-frame sequences. Some clones are absent from its copies; in checked studies, under half trace to an unresolved V gene, and the reason for the others is unknown. Clone size and V and J calls were adopted from that table, with D and trimming inferred from the DNA. For this sample there are 40,000 or so clones; over 60% appear just once. The top ten constitute 0.6% to 0.95% of the sample.

Remarks on this clone: Its antigen has not been determined. It has no much larger one-base neighbor in the sample; base qualities were not kept.

The specimen sequenced was memory CD4+ T cells from blood. This TCR derives from an adult in good health and CMV-seronegative. Recombination joined TRBV7-8 with TRBJ1-1, with TRBD1 perhaps the D gene, on 5 matching bases. The CDR3 reads CASSRLEGWGTEAFF. The DNA sequence is given as TGTGCCAGCAGCCGATTGGAGGGGTGGGGCACTGAAGCTTTCTTT. The full variable domain, completed from the reference TRBV7-8 and TRBJ1-1 proteins outside the CDR3, reads GAGVSQSPRYKVAKRGQDVALRCDPISGHVSLFWYQQALGQGPEFLTYFQNEAQLDKSGLPSDRFFAERPEGSVSTLKIQRTQQEDSAVYLCASSRLEGWGTEAFFGQGTRLTVV.